Reported below is one T cell receptor (beta chain). The data are from a study of blood T cell repertoires in COVID-19. The overall study: Samples representing acute and convalescent COVID-19 were sourced from the United States, Italy and Spain. Nucleic acid was either cDNA or gDNA, and it came from T cells, B-cell-depleted T cells, or PBMCs.

Per germline, CDR1 SGHTA and CDR2 FQGTGA. Trimming cost V 1 base and J 3 bases, with 7 bases left between them. The CDR3 spans 13 residues. TCRdb's copy holds only in-frame clones and misses some; the assay was immunoSEQ multiplex PCR. The table shows approximately 60,000 clones, with roughly 78% occurring only once. This clonotype originated in a man aged 60 to 75 with COVID-19, enrolled during active disease. The sequencing input was peripheral blood. This rearrangement joins TRBV7-3 to TRBJ2-7; perhaps TRBD2 as D (5 bases). The CDR3 reads CASSLNRGYEQYF. The CDR3 nucleotides read TGTGCCAGCAGCTTAAACCGGGGCTACGAGCAGTACTTC.